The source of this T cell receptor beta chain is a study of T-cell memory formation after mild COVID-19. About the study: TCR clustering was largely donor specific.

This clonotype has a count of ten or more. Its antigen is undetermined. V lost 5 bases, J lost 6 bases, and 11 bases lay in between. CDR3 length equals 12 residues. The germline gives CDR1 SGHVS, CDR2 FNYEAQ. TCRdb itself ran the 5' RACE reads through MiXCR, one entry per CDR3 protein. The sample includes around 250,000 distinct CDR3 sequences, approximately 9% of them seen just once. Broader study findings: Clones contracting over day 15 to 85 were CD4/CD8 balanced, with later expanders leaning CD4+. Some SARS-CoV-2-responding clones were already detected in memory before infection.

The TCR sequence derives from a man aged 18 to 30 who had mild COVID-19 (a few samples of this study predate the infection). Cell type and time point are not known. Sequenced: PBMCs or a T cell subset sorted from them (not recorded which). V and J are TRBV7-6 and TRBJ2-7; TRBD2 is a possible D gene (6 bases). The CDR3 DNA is TGTGCCAGCAGCCTGGAGGGAAGCGAGCAGTACTTC. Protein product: CASSLEGSEQYF.